Described below is a single T cell receptor (beta chain) sequence and its context. Its antigen is undetermined. The entry originates in a study of T cell repertoires in ileal Crohn's disease. General study results and limits: Mucosal expansions were suggested to be mainly CD8 T cells. Compared with non-smokers, active smokers at surgery showed more clonal expansions.

Trimming removed 0 bases from V and 4 bases from J; junction bases left unmatched: 6. There are 18 residues in the CDR3. Germline loops: CDR1 SGHRS, CDR2 YFSETQ. TCRdb's table, derived via immunoSEQ multiplex PCR, lists solely in-frame clones and lacks some. The sample lists over 13,000 clones, 75% to 85% occurring once. The sequence derives from an adult with Crohn's disease. The sample consisted of ileal tissue. The chain combines TRBV5-1 with TRBJ2-2, with 13 bases matching TRBD2. CDR3 in DNA: TGCGCCAGCAGCTTGGGGGGACTAGCGGGAAGGAGCACCGGGGAGCTGTTTTTT. Encoded protein: CASSLGGLAGRSTGELFF.